This entry features one T cell receptor beta chain sequence. These data originate in a study of T-cell reconstitution after alpha-beta-depleted transplantation in children. CDR1 and CDR2 from the germline V gene are SEHNR and FQNEAQ (reference sequence). The trim removed 1 base at V and 1 base at J, leaving 1 base unmatched. The CDR3 sequence is 15 residues long. TCRbeta library construction was performed incorporating unique molecular identifiers. TCRdb re-derived calls from the PCR reads in MiXCR, one entry per CDR3 protein. The sample yields some 550,000 distinct CDR3 sequences, approximately 20% seen once.

The chain joins TRBV7-9 to TRBJ2-5; 9 nucleotides line up with TRBD2. The sequenced sample was PBMCs from the stem cell graft donor, obtained from the stem cell graft. The TCR comes from a human donor who donated a stem cell graft to a child with acute lymphoblastic leukemia. In DNA, the CDR3 is TGTGCCAGCAGCTTAGTACTAGCGGGCCAAGAGACCCAGTACTTC. This gives the protein CASSLVLAGQETQYF. The complete variable domain, with remaining parts taken from reference TRBV7-9 and TRBJ2-5, reads DTGVSQNPRHKITKRGQNVTFRCDPISEHNRLYWYRQTLGQGPEFLTYFQNEAQLEKSRLLSDRFSAERPKGSFSTLEIQRTEQGDSAMYLCASSLVLAGQETQYFGPGTRLLVL.